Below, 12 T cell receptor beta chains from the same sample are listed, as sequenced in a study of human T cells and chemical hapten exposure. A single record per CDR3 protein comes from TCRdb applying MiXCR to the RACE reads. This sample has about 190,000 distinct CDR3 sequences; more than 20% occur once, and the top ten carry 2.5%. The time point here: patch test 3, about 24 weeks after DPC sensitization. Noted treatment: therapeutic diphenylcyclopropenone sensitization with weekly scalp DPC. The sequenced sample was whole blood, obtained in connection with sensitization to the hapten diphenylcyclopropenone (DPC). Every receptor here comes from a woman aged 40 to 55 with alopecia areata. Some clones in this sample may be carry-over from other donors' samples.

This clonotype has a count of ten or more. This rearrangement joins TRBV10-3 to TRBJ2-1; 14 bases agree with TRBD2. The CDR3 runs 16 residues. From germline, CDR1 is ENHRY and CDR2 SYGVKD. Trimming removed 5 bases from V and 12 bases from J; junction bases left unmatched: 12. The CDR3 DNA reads TGTGCCATCAGTTCTACCGTGACTAGCGGGAGGGCCGGGCAGTTCTTC. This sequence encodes CAISSTVTSGRAGQFF.

CDR3 loop: CSARVVVQGSEQYF. The CDR3 coding sequence is TGCAGTGCTAGAGTCGTTGTTCAGGGTAGCGAGCAGTACTTC. The chain uses TRBV20-1 and TRBJ2-7; the D gene is possibly TRBD1 (5 bases). With 1 base removed from V and 6 bases from J, the gap between germline ends came to 16 bases. This CDR3 contains 14 residues. The germline V gene encodes CDR1 DFQATT and CDR2 SNEGSKA (reference sequence).

The CDR3 loop is CASSGQGSTDTQYF. CDR3 DNA: TGTGCCAGCAGTGGTCAGGGTAGCACAGATACGCAGTATTTT. This chain links TRBV2 with TRBJ2-3; possible D gene TRBD1, 5 bases. Germline V gives CDR1 SNHLY, CDR2 FYNNEI. The V end was cut by 4 bases, the J end by 0 bases, with 8 bases between. This CDR3 is built from 14 residues. The complete variable domain, with remaining parts taken from reference TRBV2 and TRBJ2-3, reads EPEVTQTPSHQVTQMGQEVILRCVPISNHLYFYWYRQILGQKVEFLVSFYNNEISEKSEIFDDQFSVERPDGSNFTLKIRSTKLEDSAMYFCASSGQGSTDTQYFGPGTRLTVL.

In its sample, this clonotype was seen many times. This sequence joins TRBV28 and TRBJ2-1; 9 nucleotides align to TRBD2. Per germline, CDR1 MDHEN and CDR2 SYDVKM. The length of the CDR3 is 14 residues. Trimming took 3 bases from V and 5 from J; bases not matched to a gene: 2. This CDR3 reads CASSLGLANNEQFF. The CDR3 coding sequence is TGTGCCAGCAGTTTGGGACTAGCCAACAATGAGCAGTTCTTC.

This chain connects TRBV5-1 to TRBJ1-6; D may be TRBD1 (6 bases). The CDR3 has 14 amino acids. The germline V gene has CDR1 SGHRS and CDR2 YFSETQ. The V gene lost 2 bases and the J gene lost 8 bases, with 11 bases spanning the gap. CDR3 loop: CASSFTGRDSPLHF. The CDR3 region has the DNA TGCGCCAGCAGCTTTACAGGGAGGGATTCACCCCTCCACTTT.

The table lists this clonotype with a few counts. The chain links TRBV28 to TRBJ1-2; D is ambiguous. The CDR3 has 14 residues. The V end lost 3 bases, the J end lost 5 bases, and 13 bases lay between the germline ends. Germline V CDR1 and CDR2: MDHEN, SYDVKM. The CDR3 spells CASSFPETGYGYTF. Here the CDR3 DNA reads TGTGCCAGCAGTTTCCCTGAGACGGGGTATGGCTACACCTTC.

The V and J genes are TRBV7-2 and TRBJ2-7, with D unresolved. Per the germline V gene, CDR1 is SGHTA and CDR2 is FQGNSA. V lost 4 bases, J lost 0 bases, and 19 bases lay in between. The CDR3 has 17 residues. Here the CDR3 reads CASSSGPARGYSYEQYF. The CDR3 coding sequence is TGTGCCAGCAGCTCAGGCCCCGCGAGAGGATACTCCTACGAGCAGTACTTC.

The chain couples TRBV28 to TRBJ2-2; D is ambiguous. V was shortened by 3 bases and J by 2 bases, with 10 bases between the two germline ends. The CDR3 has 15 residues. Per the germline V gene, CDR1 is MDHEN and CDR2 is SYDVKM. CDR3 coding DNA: TGTGCCAGCAGTTTGGTCTACGCCAACACCGGGGAGCTGTTTTTT. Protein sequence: CASSLVYANTGELFF.

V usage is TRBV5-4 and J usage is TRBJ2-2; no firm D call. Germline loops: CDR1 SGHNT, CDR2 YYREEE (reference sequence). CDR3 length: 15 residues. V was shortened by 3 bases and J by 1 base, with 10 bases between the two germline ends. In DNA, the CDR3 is TGTGCCAGCAGCTCATCCATTCAGAACACCGGGGAGCTGTTTTTT. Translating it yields CASSSSIQNTGELFF.

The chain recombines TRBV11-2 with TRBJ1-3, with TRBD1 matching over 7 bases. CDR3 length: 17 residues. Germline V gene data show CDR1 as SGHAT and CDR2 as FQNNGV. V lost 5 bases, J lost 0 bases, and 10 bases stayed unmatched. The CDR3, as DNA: TGTGCCAGCAGCCCAGGGGGGCAGCTAAGCTCTGGAAACACCATATATTTT. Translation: CASSPGGQLSSGNTIYF.

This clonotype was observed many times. The chain's CDR3 is CASSPTFAEAFF. The CDR3 DNA sequence: TGCGCCAGCAGCCCTACCTTTGCTGAAGCTTTCTTT. This chain links TRBV10-2 with TRBJ1-1, with D hard to call. This CDR3 has 12 amino acids. Per germline, CDR1 WSHSY and CDR2 SAAADI. V was cut by 6 bases and J by 6 bases, with 11 bases left in between.

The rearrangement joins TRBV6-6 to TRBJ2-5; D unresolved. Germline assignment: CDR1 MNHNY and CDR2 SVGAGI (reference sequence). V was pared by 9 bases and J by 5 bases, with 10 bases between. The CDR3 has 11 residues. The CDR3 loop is CASGIMETQYF. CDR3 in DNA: TGTGCCAGTGGAATTATGGAGACCCAGTACTTC.